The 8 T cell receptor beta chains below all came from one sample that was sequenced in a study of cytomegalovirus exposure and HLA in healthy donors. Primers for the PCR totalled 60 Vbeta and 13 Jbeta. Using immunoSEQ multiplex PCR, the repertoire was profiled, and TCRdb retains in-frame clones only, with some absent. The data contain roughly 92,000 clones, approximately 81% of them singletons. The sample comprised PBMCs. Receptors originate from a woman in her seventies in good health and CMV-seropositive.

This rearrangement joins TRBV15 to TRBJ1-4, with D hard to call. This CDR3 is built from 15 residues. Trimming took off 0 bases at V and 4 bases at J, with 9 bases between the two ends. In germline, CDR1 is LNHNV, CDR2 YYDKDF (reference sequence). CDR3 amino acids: CATSRDKRFNEKLFF. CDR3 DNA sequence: TGTGCCACCAGCAGAGATAAACGGTTTAATGAAAAACTGTTTTTT.

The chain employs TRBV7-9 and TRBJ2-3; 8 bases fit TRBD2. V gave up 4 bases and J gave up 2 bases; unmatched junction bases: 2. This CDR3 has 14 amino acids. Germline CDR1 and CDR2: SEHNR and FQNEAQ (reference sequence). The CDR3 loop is CASSSLADTDTQYF. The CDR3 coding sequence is TGTGCCAGCAGCTCACTAGCGGACACAGATACGCAGTATTTT.

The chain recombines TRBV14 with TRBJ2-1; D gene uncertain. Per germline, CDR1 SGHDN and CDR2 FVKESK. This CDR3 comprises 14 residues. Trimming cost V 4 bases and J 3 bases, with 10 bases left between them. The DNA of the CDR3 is TGTGCCAGCAGCCCTCTCCCTAACTACAATGAGCAGTTCTTC. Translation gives CASSPLPNYNEQFF.

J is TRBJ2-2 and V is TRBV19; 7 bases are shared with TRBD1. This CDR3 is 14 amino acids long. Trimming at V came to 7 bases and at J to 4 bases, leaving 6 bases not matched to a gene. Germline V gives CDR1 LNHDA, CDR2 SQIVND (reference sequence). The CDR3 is CASIDRAGTGELFF. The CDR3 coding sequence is TGTGCCAGTATCGACAGGGCTGGCACCGGGGAGCTGTTTTTT.

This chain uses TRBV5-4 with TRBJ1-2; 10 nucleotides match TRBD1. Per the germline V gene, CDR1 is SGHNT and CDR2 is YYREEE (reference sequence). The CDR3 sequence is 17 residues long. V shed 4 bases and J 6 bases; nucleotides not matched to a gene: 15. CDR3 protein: CASSPGGDRGRVDGYTF. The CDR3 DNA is TGTGCCAGCAGCCCTGGGGGTGACAGGGGGCGCGTGGATGGCTACACCTTC. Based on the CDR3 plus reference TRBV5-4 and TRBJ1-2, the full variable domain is ETGVTQSPTHLIKTRGQQVTLRCSSQSGHNTVSWYQQALGQGPQFIFQYYREEENGRGNFPPRFSGLQFPNYSSELNVNALELDDSALYLCASSPGGDRGRVDGYTFGSGTRLTVV.

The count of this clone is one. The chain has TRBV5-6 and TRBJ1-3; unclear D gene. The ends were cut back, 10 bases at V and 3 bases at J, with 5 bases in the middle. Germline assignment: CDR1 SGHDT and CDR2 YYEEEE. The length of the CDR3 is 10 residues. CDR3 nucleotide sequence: TGTGCCTCAGGTGGAAACACCATATATTTT. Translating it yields CASGGNTIYF.

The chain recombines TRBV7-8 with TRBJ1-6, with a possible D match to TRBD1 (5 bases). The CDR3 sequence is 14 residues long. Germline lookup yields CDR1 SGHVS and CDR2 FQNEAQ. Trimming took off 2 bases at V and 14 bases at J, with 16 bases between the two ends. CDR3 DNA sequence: TGTGCCAGCAGCTTAATGGCCCTCGGGGGATCCCTCCACTTT. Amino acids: CASSLMALGGSLHF.

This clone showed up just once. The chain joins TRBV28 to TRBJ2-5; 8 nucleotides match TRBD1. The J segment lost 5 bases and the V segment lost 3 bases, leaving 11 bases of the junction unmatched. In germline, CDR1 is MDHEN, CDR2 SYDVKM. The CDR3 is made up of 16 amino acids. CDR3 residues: CASSFPPQGGLETQYF. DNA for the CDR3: TGTGCCAGCAGTTTCCCGCCACAGGGGGGCCTGGAGACCCAGTACTTC.